The 27 T cell receptor beta chains below all came from one sample that was sequenced in a study of T cell changes during pregnancy in multiple sclerosis. The protocol was immunoSEQ multiplex PCR, while the TCRdb copy is restricted to in-frame clones and leaves out a portion. This table holds 93,000 or so clones, under 95% found once. Sequencing was performed on peripheral blood, taken before pregnancy. Every receptor here comes from a female donor with multiple sclerosis, enrolled in a pregnancy study.

The rearrangement links TRBV7-2 to TRBJ2-3, with a tentative D call TRBD2 (7 bases). The ends were cut back, 5 bases at V and 8 bases at J, with 17 bases in the middle. The CDR3 length is 14 residues. Germline V CDR1 and CDR2: SGHTA, FQGNSA. CDR3 in amino acids: CASSPRGAAATQYF. For the CDR3, the DNA is TGTGCCAGCAGCCCCCGGGGGGCGGCGGCTACGCAGTATTTT.

V usage is TRBV28 and J usage is TRBJ1-2; 12 bases map to TRBD1. Germline assignment: CDR1 MDHEN and CDR2 SYDVKM. V shed 6 bases, J shed 5 bases, and the junction held 10 bases outside the gene matches. This CDR3 is 16 amino acids long. The CDR3, as DNA: TGTGCCAGCAGCTGGGACAGGGGGCGAGGGTGGTATGGCTACACCTTC. Translated: CASSWDRGRGWYGYTF.

J is TRBJ2-7 and V is TRBV6-1; 8 positions agree with TRBD1. J lost 3 bases, V lost 2 bases, and 6 bases had no gene match. Germline CDR1 and CDR2: MNHNS and SASEGT. The CDR3 runs to 15 residues. Here the CDR3 DNA reads TGTGCCAGCAGTGAAATGTGGACAGGGTTCTACGAGCAGTACTTC. Amino acid sequence: CASSEMWTGFYEQYF.

This chain connects TRBV7-3 to TRBJ2-6; 8 bases agree with TRBD1. The CDR3 totals 18 residues. V shed 5 bases and J 0 bases; nucleotides not matched to a gene: 9. CDR1 is SGHTA, CDR2 FQGTGA, per germline. The CDR3 sequence is CASSPKTGEPSGANVLTF. CDR3 nucleotides: TGTGCCAGCAGCCCAAAGACAGGGGAACCCTCTGGGGCCAACGTCCTGACTTTC. The full variable domain, its missing parts supplied by reference TRBV7-3 and TRBJ2-6, is GAGVSQTPSNKVTEKGKYVELRCDPISGHTALYWYRQSLGQGPEFLIYFQGTGAADDSGLPNDRFFAVRPEGSVSTLKIQRTERGDSAVYLCASSPKTGEPSGANVLTFGAGSRLTVL.

The chain couples TRBV7-9 to TRBJ2-5; 8 bases fit TRBD1. The CDR3 runs 14 residues. V lost 4 bases to trimming and J lost 3 bases; unmatched junction nucleotides: 4. Germline V gene sequence: CDR1 SEHNR, CDR2 FQNEAQ (reference sequence). The DNA for the CDR3 is TGTGCCAGCAGCTCCAGGACAGGGAAAGAGACCCAGTACTTC. This translates into CASSSRTGKETQYF.

This clone has only one observation. The chain employs TRBV19 and TRBJ2-7, with TRBD2 matching 9 bases. With 3 bases clipped from V and 0 bases from J, the junction kept 6 bases outside the gene matches. This CDR3 comprises 16 residues. CDR1 is LNHDA and CDR2 is SQIVND in the germline V gene (reference sequence). In nucleotides, the CDR3 is TGTGCCAGTAGTATCTCTAGCGGGACATTCTCCTACGAGCAGTACTTC. Amino acids: CASSISSGTFSYEQYF.

This chain connects TRBV7-9 to TRBJ2-4; TRBD2 aligns across 10 bases. This CDR3 contains 19 residues. Germline loops: CDR1 SEHNR, CDR2 FQNEAQ (reference sequence). V was clipped by 2 bases and J by 1 base; unmatched bases: 11. The CDR3 sequence: CASSLSSGGRTGAKNIQYF. CDR3 coding DNA: TGTGCCAGCAGCTTATCTAGCGGGGGCCGAACGGGGGCCAAAAACATTCAGTACTTC.

The V call is TRBV5-4, the J call TRBJ1-1; D gene ambiguous. The CDR3 covers 12 residues. Germline loops: CDR1 SGHNT, CDR2 YYREEE (reference sequence). V lost 10 bases and J 1 base, leaving 11 bases between the germline ends. CDR3 loop: CAFTRGNTEAFF. In DNA form, the CDR3 reads TGTGCCTTTACCCGGGGGAACACTGAAGCTTTCTTT.

The chain employs TRBV6-1 and TRBJ1-1; D may be TRBD1 (6 bases). Germline lookup yields CDR1 MNHNS and CDR2 SASEGT. V gave up 6 bases and J gave up 7 bases, with 15 bases separating them. This CDR3 contains 13 residues. The DNA of the CDR3 is TGTGCCAGCAGGCAAACAGGGACGGGTGAAGCTTTCTTT. Its protein product is CASRQTGTGEAFF.

This chain uses TRBV7-9 with TRBJ1-5; 11 nucleotides align to TRBD1. Germline-derived CDR1 and CDR2 are SEHNR and FQNEAQ (reference sequence). The CDR3 is made up of 16 amino acids. The trim removed 4 bases at V and 7 bases at J, leaving 9 bases unmatched. CDR3 in amino acids: CASSSGQGDWAQPQHF. CDR3 nucleotides: TGTGCCAGCAGCTCGGGACAGGGGGACTGGGCCCAGCCCCAGCATTTT.

The V gene is TRBV5-1, the J gene TRBJ2-1; 14 nucleotides match TRBD2. CDR1 and CDR2 from the germline V gene are SGHRS and YFSETQ. The CDR3 runs to 17 residues. V lost 0 bases, J lost 8 bases, and 7 bases stayed unmatched. The CDR3 nucleotides are TGCGCCAGCAGCTTGGTCCCGGGACTAGCGGGAGTCGATGAGCAGTTCTTC. It encodes CASSLVPGLAGVDEQFF.

The chain links TRBV10-3 to TRBJ1-1; D is uncertain. Trimming pared 0 bases from V and 2 bases from J, leaving 7 bases between. The germline CDR1 and CDR2 sequences are ENHRY and SYGVKD. This CDR3 is 14 amino acids long. CDR3 loop: CAISESGGNTEAFF. In nucleotides, the CDR3 is TGTGCCATCAGTGAGTCCGGAGGAAACACTGAAGCTTTCTTT.

The CDR3 DNA reads TGCGCCAGCAGCCAAGGAGACAGGGGTTTCTACGAGCAGTACTTC. This sequence encodes CASSQGDRGFYEQYF. The chain employs TRBV4-1 and TRBJ2-7, with TRBD1 identical over 8 bases. CDR1 and CDR2 from the germline V gene are MGHRA and YSYEKL. The V and J ends lost 1 base and 3 bases, in that order; junction bases with no gene match: 5. The CDR3 covers 15 residues.

V and J are TRBV29-1 and TRBJ2-1; TRBD2 matches 8 bases. Germline V gene sequence: CDR1 SQVTM, CDR2 ANQGSEA. The CDR3 consists of 18 residues. J was trimmed by 0 bases and V by 1 base; bases with no gene match: 11. CDR3 nucleotides: TGCAGCGTTGAAGGGCTAGCGGGCCTCGAGAGCTCCTACAATGAGCAGTTCTTC. Encoded protein: CSVEGLAGLESSYNEQFF.

This chain joins TRBV10-2 and TRBJ1-3; no reliable D call. V dropped 3 bases and J dropped 0 bases, with 9 bases sitting between them. Germline V gene lookup returns CDR1 WSHSY and CDR2 SAAADI. This CDR3 comprises 15 residues. CDR3: CASSDQVSSGNTIYF. For the CDR3, the DNA is TGCGCCAGCAGTGACCAGGTTAGCTCTGGAAACACCATATATTTT.

The chain combines TRBV7-2 with TRBJ1-5, with a tentative D call TRBD1 (6 bases). There are 15 residues in the CDR3. V lost 5 bases, J lost 5 bases, and 16 bases lay in between. Germline loops: CDR1 SGHTA, CDR2 FQGNSA. The CDR3, as DNA: TGTGCCAGCAGCCTAGAGGGGACACGGGATCAGCCCCAGCATTTT. This sequence encodes CASSLEGTRDQPQHF.

The rearrangement links TRBV27 to TRBJ1-1, with TRBD1 matching 7 bases. Germline trimming cut 1 base from V and 6 bases from J; bases unmatched to any gene: 8. Germline V lookup: CDR1 MNHEY, CDR2 SMNVEV (reference sequence). CDR3 size: 15 residues. CDR3 nucleotides: TGTGCCAGCAGTTTATTGGGACAGCAGGAGGCTGAAGCTTTCTTT. Its protein product is CASSLLGQQEAEAFF.

The chain joins TRBV7-3 to TRBJ2-3; 8 bases are a match to TRBD2. Germline CDR1 is SGHTA and CDR2 is FQGTGA. Losses at the gene ends were 4 bases for V and 1 base for J; bases not matched to a gene: 4. This CDR3 has 15 residues. In DNA form, the CDR3 reads TGTGCCAGCAGCTCCCGCGGGGGGCGCACAGATACGCAGTATTTT. Amino acid sequence: CASSSRGGRTDTQYF.

This chain links TRBV7-6 with TRBJ2-5, with 11 bases lining up with TRBD2. Germline V gene sequence: CDR1 SGHVS, CDR2 FNYEAQ. Losses at the gene ends were 6 bases for V and 2 bases for J; bases not matched to a gene: 8. This CDR3 comprises 16 residues. The CDR3 coding sequence is TGTGCCAGCAGTCCAAAAGGACTAGCGGGTCAAGAGACCCAGTACTTC. Translation: CASSPKGLAGQETQYF.

The chain combines TRBV30 with TRBJ1-4, with 8 bases identical to TRBD1. Trimming cost V 5 bases and J 8 bases; bases outside gene matches: 4. Looked up from germline, CDR1 is GTSNPN and CDR2 is SVGIG (reference sequence). The CDR3 sequence is 12 residues long. The CDR3 sequence is CAWLRQGEKLFF. In DNA, the CDR3 is TGTGCCTGGTTAAGACAGGGGGAAAAACTGTTTTTT.

J is TRBJ2-3 and V is TRBV7-8, with D possibly TRBD2 on 5 matching bases. Per the germline V gene, CDR1 is SGHVS and CDR2 is FQNEAQ. The CDR3 has 12 amino acids. V was pared by 5 bases and J by 6 bases, with 9 bases between. Written as DNA, the CDR3 is TGTGCCAGCAGCCCGTCGGGGGATACGCAGTATTTT. This encodes CASSPSGDTQYF. Combining the CDR3 with reference TRBV7-8 and TRBJ2-3 gives the whole variable domain GAGVSQSPRYKVAKRGQDVALRCDPISGHVSLFWYQQALGQGPEFLTYFQNEAQLDKSGLPSDRFFAERPEGSVSTLKIQRTQQEDSAVYLCASSPSGDTQYFGPGTRLTVL.

V gene TRBV4-1 combines with J gene TRBJ2-5; tentative D call: TRBD1 (7 bases). Trimming took 0 bases from V and 4 from J, leaving 18 bases between them. The CDR3 totals 17 residues. Per the germline V gene, CDR1 is MGHRA and CDR2 is YSYEKL. The CDR3 DNA reads TGCGCCAGCAGCCAAGATCTCGGCAGGGGGGTTACAGAGACCCAGTACTTC. Protein sequence: CASSQDLGRGVTETQYF.

J is TRBJ1-5 and V is TRBV27; 7 nucleotides match TRBD1. The germline gives CDR1 MNHEY, CDR2 SMNVEV (reference sequence). The CDR3 consists of 14 residues. The ends lost 3 bases at V and 6 bases at J; junction bases unmatched: 5. The DNA of the CDR3 is TGTGCCAGCAGTTTCCAGGGGGTGCGTCAGCCCCAGCATTTT. It yields the protein CASSFQGVRQPQHF.

This sequence joins TRBV19 and TRBJ1-5; 7 nucleotides line up with TRBD1. The CDR3 is 18 amino acids. Germline CDR1 reads LNHDA; CDR2 reads SQIVND (reference sequence). The trim removed 5 bases at V and 0 bases at J, leaving 13 bases unmatched. This CDR3 is CASSPLGGRGYSNQPQHF. The CDR3 DNA reads as TGTGCCAGTAGTCCTTTGGGAGGCAGGGGGTATAGCAATCAGCCCCAGCATTTT.

This sequence joins TRBV2 and TRBJ1-1; 9 bases match TRBD1. Germline loops: CDR1 SNHLY, CDR2 FYNNEI. CDR3 size: 13 residues. V lost 5 bases and J lost 8; bases outside the gene matches: 6. CDR3 DNA sequence: TGTGCCAGCAGTAGTCCCGGGACAGGGGAAGCTTTCTTT. This encodes CASSSPGTGEAFF.

This chain joins TRBV9 and TRBJ2-7; D is uncertain. V was cut by 3 bases and J by 0 bases, with 10 bases left in between. The V gene's germline CDR1 is SGDLS and CDR2 YYNGEE. This CDR3 comprises 14 residues. This CDR3 is CASSASGVSYEQYF. CDR3 nucleotide sequence: TGTGCCAGCAGCGCCTCAGGTGTCTCCTACGAGCAGTACTTC. The full variable domain, its missing parts supplied by reference TRBV9 and TRBJ2-7, is DSGVTQTPKHLITATGQRVTLRCSPRSGDLSVYWYQQSLDQGLQFLIQYYNGEERAKGNILERFSAQQFPDLHSELNLSSLELGDSALYFCASSASGVSYEQYFGPGTRLTVT.

The gene calls are TRBV18 and TRBJ2-7, with a tentative D call TRBD2 (5 bases). The germline V gene has CDR1 KGHSH and CDR2 LQKENI. V lost 2 bases, J lost 6 bases, and 11 bases lay in between. This CDR3 has 13 amino acids. CDR3 sequence reads: CASSPSGFSEQYF. The CDR3 DNA is TGTGCCAGCTCACCATCGGGGTTTTCCGAGCAGTACTTC.